This record looks at one T cell receptor (beta chain) sequence and its context. Its antigen is still unknown. The data stem from a study of post-analysis software for immune sequencing data. The authors incorporated unique molecular identifiers into the TCR beta cDNA libraries. From the PCR reads, TCRdb called clonotypes with MiXCR, one entry per CDR3 protein. Of roughly 580,000 distinct CDR3 sequences in the sample, roughly 46% were seen once. Study observations and caveats: With TRBV5-6, TRBV5-1 and TRBV20-1 included, about five TRBV segments were more frequent in patients than in controls. Versus controls, multiple sclerosis patients showed significantly lower diversity (normalized Chao1).

Germline CDR1 is SGHVS and CDR2 is FQNEAQ. This CDR3 comprises 14 residues. Trimming removed 1 base from V and 14 bases from J; junction bases left unmatched: 7. The TCR was taken from a girl aged 5-17 years with multiple sclerosis. This chain joins TRBV7-8 and TRBJ2-1; 11 bases fit TRBD2. The source material was blood. CDR3 in amino acids: CASSLGLAGGMEFF. In DNA, the CDR3 is TGTGCCAGCAGCTTAGGGCTAGCGGGGGGAATGGAGTTCTTC.